The next 25 T cell receptor beta chains were all read from a single sample in a study of T-cell reconstitution after alpha-beta-depleted transplantation in children. Researchers prepared the TCRbeta library using unique molecular identifiers, the study reports. TCRdb itself ran the PCR reads through MiXCR, one entry per CDR3 protein. Here the sample spans approximately 50,000 distinct CDR3 sequences, about 50% being singletons. The sample was peripheral blood, taken before TCRalphabeta/CD19-depleted stem cell transplant. The receptor source for this set is a boy less than two years old with SCID, due to receive a stem cell transplant.

The rearrangement joins TRBV14 to TRBJ2-2; D unresolved. V was pared by 3 bases and J by 6 bases, with 8 bases between. Germline loops: CDR1 SGHDN, CDR2 FVKESK. The CDR3 consists of 13 residues. CDR3 in amino acids: CASSQFSPGELFF. The CDR3 nucleotides are TGTGCCAGCAGCCAGTTTAGTCCCGGGGAGCTGTTTTTT.

In its sample, this clonotype was seen a few times. The rearrangement links TRBV5-4 to TRBJ1-3, with 9 bases identical to TRBD1. CDR3 length: 18 amino acids. CDR1 and CDR2 from the germline V gene are SGHNT and YYREEE (reference sequence). Trimming cost V 4 bases and J 2 bases; bases outside gene matches: 13. The CDR3 reads CASSLGQGPSVAGNTIYF. The DNA of the CDR3 is TGTGCCAGCAGCCTGGGACAGGGCCCATCGGTGGCTGGAAACACCATATATTTT.

V usage is TRBV2 and J usage is TRBJ2-7; TRBD2 matches at 11 bases. Trimming at V came to 6 bases and at J to 3 bases, leaving 4 bases not matched to a gene. The CDR3 loop spans 14 amino acids. Germline CDR1 and CDR2: SNHLY and FYNNEI. CDR3 sequence: CASSLAGGYYEQYF. CDR3 in DNA: TGTGCCAGCAGCCTAGCGGGGGGCTACTACGAGCAGTACTTC.

The rearrangement joins TRBV20-1 to TRBJ1-2, with no clear D. The CDR3 is 14 residues long. Germline V gene sequence: CDR1 DFQATT, CDR2 SNEGSKA (reference sequence). V lost 1 base, J lost 4 bases, and 13 bases lay in between. CDR3 residues: CSARVGMRFYGYTF. Written as DNA, the CDR3 is TGCAGTGCTAGAGTGGGGATGAGGTTCTATGGCTACACCTTC.

By frequency in the sample, this clonotype is medium-sized (0.01 to 0.1%). J is TRBJ2-3 and V is TRBV4-1; 8 positions agree with TRBD1. The CDR3 consists of 17 residues. J gave up 2 bases and V 3 bases, and 10 bases lay outside the gene matches. CDR1 is MGHRA, CDR2 YSYEKL, per germline. The DNA for the CDR3 is TGCGCCAGCAGCCATCCCGACAGGGGCTCTAACACAGATACGCAGTATTTT. Translation: CASSHPDRGSNTDTQYF.

The chain couples TRBV11-2 to TRBJ2-2; D not certain. In germline, CDR1 is SGHAT, CDR2 FQNNGV. With 1 base removed from V and 3 bases from J, the gap between germline ends came to 6 bases. The CDR3 spans 14 residues. This CDR3 is CASSLGAHTGELFF. In DNA form, the CDR3 reads TGTGCCAGCAGCTTAGGGGCTCACACCGGGGAGCTGTTTTTT.

This clonotype turned up a few times. The chain combines TRBV5-1 with TRBJ1-5; D perhaps matches TRBD1 (5 bases). With 2 bases removed from V and 6 bases from J, the gap between germline ends came to 12 bases. CDR1 is SGHRS, CDR2 YFSETQ, per germline. This CDR3 contains 14 residues. The CDR3 loop reads CASSLSGDSQPQHF. The CDR3 region has the DNA TGCGCCAGCAGCTTATCGGGGGATAGTCAGCCCCAGCATTTT.

V is TRBV12-3 or TRBV12-4 and J is TRBJ2-5, with no clear D. The CDR3 totals 13 residues. The ends were cut back, 7 bases at V and 5 bases at J, with 14 bases in the middle. As DNA, the CDR3 is TGTGCCAGCATGGCTGGCAAAAGGGAGACCCAGTACTTC. Amino acid sequence: CASMAGKRETQYF.

J is TRBJ2-3 and V is TRBV4-1; tentatively, D is TRBD2 (5 bases). The CDR3 length is 19 residues. The V gene lost 0 bases and the J gene lost 2 bases, with 21 bases spanning the gap. Germline V gene lookup returns CDR1 MGHRA and CDR2 YSYEKL. CDR3 in DNA: TGCGCCAGCAGCCAAGATGGCAGCGGTCTAGGCGCTTACACAGATACGCAGTATTTT. Its translation: CASSQDGSGLGAYTDTQYF.

This clonotype was seen just once. The genes are TRBV9 and TRBJ2-3; D is perhaps TRBD2 (6 bases). Per germline, CDR1 SGDLS and CDR2 YYNGEE. V was cut by 0 bases and J by 6 bases, with 17 bases left in between. The CDR3 extends over 16 amino acids. The CDR3: CASSVATGRGQDTQYF. In nucleotides, the CDR3 is TGTGCCAGCAGCGTAGCTACGGGGCGGGGCCAGGATACGCAGTATTTT.

This clonotype was seen more than once but under ten times. This CDR3 is CASSLDRGGEQYF. CDR3 nucleotide sequence: TGTGCCAGCAGCTTGGATCGGGGGGGCGAGCAGTACTTC. The rearrangement joins TRBV5-4 to TRBJ2-7, with 8 positions matching TRBD2. The germline CDR1 and CDR2 sequences are SGHNT and YYREEE (reference sequence). The CDR3 spans 13 residues. J gave up 6 bases and V 0 bases, and 2 bases lay outside the gene matches.

The CDR3 DNA is TGTGCCAGCAGCTTCGGCAAATACACAGATACGCAGTATTTT. Encoded protein: CASSFGKYTDTQYF. The chain has TRBV5-6 and TRBJ2-3; D is uncertain. The CDR3 loop spans 14 amino acids. The germline gives CDR1 SGHDT, CDR2 YYEEEE. Trimming took 2 bases from V and 2 from J, leaving 9 bases between them.

The chain is built from TRBV20-1 and TRBJ1-1; D gene unclear. Germline V gene sequence: CDR1 DFQATT, CDR2 SNEGSKA (reference sequence). The V end was cut by 3 bases, the J end by 0 bases, with 8 bases between. CDR3 length equals 13 residues. For the CDR3, the DNA is TGCAGTGCTAGGCCCAGTATGAACACTGAAGCTTTCTTT. Translating gives CSARPSMNTEAFF.

The chain is built from TRBV29-1 and TRBJ1-1; TRBD1 might be the D (6 bases). This CDR3 spans 14 amino acids. Trimming shortened V by 2 bases and J by 4 bases, and 14 bases separated the two germline ends. CDR1 and CDR2 from the germline V gene are SQVTM and ANQGSEA. Here the CDR3 reads CSVERADSSTEAFF. CDR3 coding DNA: TGCAGCGTTGAACGCGCGGACAGTTCCACTGAAGCTTTCTTT.

The chain has TRBV6-2 or TRBV6-3 and TRBJ2-5, with D possibly matching TRBD1 (6 bases). Trimming removed 6 bases at V and 3 bases at J, with 11 bases between. This CDR3 spans 13 amino acids. CDR1 MNHEY and CDR2 SVGEGT come from the germline V gene. As DNA, the CDR3 is TGTGCCAGCAGCCGGACAGCTGAAGAGACCCAGTACTTC. Its protein is CASSRTAEETQYF.

The gene calls are TRBV20-1 and TRBJ2-3; TRBD1 matches at 7 bases. The V gene end was trimmed by 1 base and the J gene end by 4 bases; junction bases not matched to a gene: 5. The CDR3 is 14 residues long. The V gene's germline CDR1 is DFQATT and CDR2 SNEGSKA (reference sequence). The CDR3 sequence is CSARATGNADTQYF. The CDR3 DNA reads as TGCAGTGCTAGAGCGACAGGGAACGCAGATACGCAGTATTTT.

V gene TRBV20-1 combines with J gene TRBJ2-3, with unresolved D. CDR1 and CDR2 (germline): DFQATT, SNEGSKA (reference sequence). The V and J ends lost 5 bases and 4 bases respectively, with 7 bases between them. CDR3 length: 11 residues. DNA for the CDR3: TGCAGTGCTCGGGTTGCAGATACGCAGTATTTT. Its translation: CSARVADTQYF.

This clonotype was recorded many times. CDR3 loop: CASSPTGSVNQPQHF. As DNA, the CDR3 is TGTGCCAGCAGCCCCACAGGGTCCGTTAATCAGCCCCAGCATTTT. J is TRBJ1-5 and V is TRBV9, with a tentative D call TRBD1 (6 bases). The V gene lost 4 bases and the J gene lost 4 bases, with 15 bases spanning the gap. The CDR3 consists of 15 residues. Germline assignment: CDR1 SGDLS and CDR2 YYNGEE. Full variable domain (missing parts from reference TRBV9 and TRBJ1-5): DSGVTQTPKHLITATGQRVTLRCSPRSGDLSVYWYQQSLDQGLQFLIQYYNGEERAKGNILERFSAQQFPDLHSELNLSSLELGDSALYFCASSPTGSVNQPQHFGDGTRLSIL.

This chain uses TRBV12-3 or TRBV12-4 with TRBJ2-7; 9 nucleotides agree with TRBD1. V shed 5 bases, J shed 1 base, and the junction held 12 bases outside the gene matches. The CDR3 runs 17 residues. Here the CDR3 reads CASSPVSGQGISYEQYF. The CDR3, as DNA: TGTGCCAGCAGTCCCGTGAGTGGACAGGGGATATCCTACGAGCAGTACTTC.

This clonotype was seen only a few times. The V and J genes are TRBV5-1 and TRBJ2-7; tentatively, D is TRBD1 (6 bases). Germline CDR1 and CDR2: SGHRS and YFSETQ. This CDR3 spans 14 amino acids. Trimming stripped 4 bases from V and 0 bases from J, with 11 bases between. CDR3 DNA: TGCGCCAGCAGCCTGAGGGACAACTCCTACGAGCAGTACTTC. Residues: CASSLRDNSYEQYF.

The chain carries TRBV7-9 and TRBJ2-2; 9 bases match TRBD2. Trimming took 1 base from V and 4 from J; bases not matched to a gene: 4. CDR1 SEHNR and CDR2 FQNEAQ come from the germline V gene (reference sequence). CDR3 length equals 16 residues. The CDR3 DNA reads as TGTGCCAGCAGCTTAGGACAGACTAGCGGCACCGGGGAGCTGTTTTTT. It codes for CASSLGQTSGTGELFF.

The rearrangement joins TRBV20-1 to TRBJ2-7, with 10 bases matching TRBD1. With 2 bases clipped from V and 3 bases from J, the junction kept 7 bases outside the gene matches. Germline loops: CDR1 DFQATT, CDR2 SNEGSKA (reference sequence). The CDR3 consists of 15 residues. CDR3 nucleotides: TGCAGTGCTAGAAGGGGGACAGGGGTGGACTACGAGCAGTACTTC. Its protein is CSARRGTGVDYEQYF.

This clonotype occurred a few times. The rearrangement uses TRBV20-1 and TRBJ2-1; D not resolved. There are 15 residues in the CDR3. CDR1 is DFQATT and CDR2 is SNEGSKA in the germline V gene (reference sequence). V was cut by 3 bases and J by 0 bases, with 12 bases left in between. CDR3 DNA sequence: TGCAGTGCTAGTGAGGTGGCCAGCTCCTACAATGAGCAGTTCTTC. Protein: CSASEVASSYNEQFF.

This clonotype was observed a handful of times. The genes are TRBV27 and TRBJ2-1; TRBD2 agrees at 10 bases. V trimming: 5 bases; J trimming: 4 bases; junction bases outside the gene matches: 8. There are 16 residues in the CDR3. Germline-derived CDR1 and CDR2 are MNHEY and SMNVEV (reference sequence). CDR3 sequence: CASSPLTSGVYNEQFF. The CDR3 nucleotides are TGTGCCAGCAGTCCGTTAACTAGCGGGGTTTACAATGAGCAGTTCTTC.

The chain uses TRBV20-1 and TRBJ2-5, with 9 bases lining up with TRBD1. The ends lost 6 bases at V and 1 base at J; junction bases unmatched: 9. The CDR3 has 15 amino acids. Germline V lookup: CDR1 DFQATT, CDR2 SNEGSKA (reference sequence). CDR3 sequence: CSADRDREFQETQYF. The CDR3 nucleotides are TGCAGTGCCGACCGGGACAGGGAATTCCAAGAGACCCAGTACTTC.